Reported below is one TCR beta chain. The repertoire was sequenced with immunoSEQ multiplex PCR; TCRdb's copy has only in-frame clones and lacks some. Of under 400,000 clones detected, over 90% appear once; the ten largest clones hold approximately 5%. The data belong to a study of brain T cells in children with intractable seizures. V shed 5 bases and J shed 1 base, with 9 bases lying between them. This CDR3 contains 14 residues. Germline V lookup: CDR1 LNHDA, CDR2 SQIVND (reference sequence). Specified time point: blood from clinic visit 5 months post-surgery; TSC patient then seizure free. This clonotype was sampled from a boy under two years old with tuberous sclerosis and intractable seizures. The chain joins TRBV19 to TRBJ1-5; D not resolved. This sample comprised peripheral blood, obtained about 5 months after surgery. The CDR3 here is CASSRVPSNQPQHF. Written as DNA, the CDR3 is TGTGCCAGTAGTCGCGTCCCCAGCAATCAGCCCCAGCATTTT.